The 17 T cell receptor beta chains listed next were all sequenced from one sample in a study of cytomegalovirus exposure and HLA in healthy donors. The study ran its PCR with 60 Vbeta and 13 Jbeta primers. Clones were sequenced by immunoSEQ multiplex PCR, and TCRdb holds only the in-frame ones, with some missing. The data contain around 100,000 clones, roughly 71% of them singletons. Sequencing was carried out using PBMCs. Receptor source: a man in his forties or fifties in good health and CMV-seropositive.

This clone was observed a few times. The CDR3 DNA is TGTGCCAGCAGCGCGGGACTATACGAAGAGACCCAGTACTTC. This encodes CASSAGLYEETQYF. The chain combines TRBV9 with TRBJ2-5, with 7 bases fitting TRBD2. The CDR3 totals 14 residues. V lost 3 bases, J lost 3 bases, and 5 bases stayed unmatched. Per the germline V gene, CDR1 is SGDLS and CDR2 is YYNGEE.

CDR3 region: CASSVEVAGSSYNEQFF. The DNA for the CDR3 is TGTGCCAGCAGCGTAGAGGTAGCGGGTAGCTCCTACAATGAGCAGTTCTTC. The gene calls are TRBV9 and TRBJ2-1, with 7 bases aligning to TRBD2. The CDR3 length is 17 residues. Trimming at V came to 0 bases and at J to 0 bases, leaving 6 bases not matched to a gene. Germline V gives CDR1 SGDLS, CDR2 YYNGEE.

This chain uses TRBV30 with TRBJ1-2, with TRBD1 matching over 8 bases. The CDR3 is 12 amino acids. V shed 5 bases and J 8 bases; nucleotides not matched to a gene: 7. In germline, CDR1 is GTSNPN, CDR2 SVGIG (reference sequence). In DNA form, the CDR3 reads TGTGCCTGGGACTCCGGGACAGGCGGCTACACCTTC. Translated: CAWDSGTGGYTF.

The chain joins TRBV6-5 to TRBJ2-3; 8 bases match TRBD2. In germline, CDR1 is MNHEY, CDR2 SVGAGI. CDR3 size: 15 residues. Trimming took 2 bases from V and 2 from J; bases not matched to a gene: 3. The CDR3 region has the DNA TGTGCCAGCAGTTACGGCGGGAGGACCACAGATACGCAGTATTTT. Encoded protein: CASSYGGRTTDTQYF.

The V and J genes are TRBV10-3 and TRBJ1-1; a possible D gene is TRBD1 (5 bases). Germline lookup yields CDR1 ENHRY and CDR2 SYGVKD. V was trimmed by 0 bases and J by 2 bases, leaving 10 bases between them. The CDR3 is 15 residues long. The CDR3 loop is CAISESTGFNTEAFF. The CDR3 DNA reads as TGTGCCATCAGTGAGTCAACAGGATTTAACACTGAAGCTTTCTTT.

The chain recombines TRBV6-5 with TRBJ1-2; D remains ambiguous. Trimming stripped 0 bases from V and 4 bases from J, with 9 bases between. From germline, CDR1 is MNHEY and CDR2 SVGAGI. The CDR3 runs to 14 residues. CDR3 in amino acids: CASSYSRRGYGYTF. In DNA form, the CDR3 reads TGTGCCAGCAGTTACTCCCGCCGGGGCTATGGCTACACCTTC.

In its sample, this clone was seen a few times. The chain has TRBV5-5 and TRBJ1-5, with unresolved D. Germline CDR1 is SGHKS and CDR2 is YYEKEE (reference sequence). The CDR3 contains 14 residues. The V end lost 0 bases, the J end lost 4 bases, and 8 bases lay between the germline ends. The chain's CDR3 is CASSLAYYNQPQHF. The CDR3 bases are TGTGCCAGCAGCTTGGCGTACTATAATCAGCCCCAGCATTTT.

CDR3 in DNA: TGTGCCAGCAGCCCACTAGCGGATAGCCGGGAGCTGTTTTTT. Translation: CASSPLADSRELFF. V is TRBV6-4 and J is TRBJ2-2; TRBD2 matches 8 bases. V lost 6 bases to trimming and J lost 9 bases; unmatched junction nucleotides: 9. The length of the CDR3 is 14 residues. Germline V gene data show CDR1 as MRHNA and CDR2 as SNTAGT.

The chain joins TRBV29-1 to TRBJ1-3; no clear D. Trimming removed 4 bases at V and 7 bases at J, with 14 bases between. The CDR3 is made up of 13 amino acids. Germline lookup yields CDR1 SQVTM and CDR2 ANQGSEA. CDR3 in amino acids: CSVGPSAGNTIYF. In DNA form, the CDR3 reads TGCAGCGTTGGACCCTCTGCGGGGAACACCATATATTTT.

The table lists this clone with a few counts. The chain links TRBV5-1 to TRBJ2-7, with TRBD2 identical over 16 bases. Germline-derived CDR1 and CDR2 are SGHRS and YFSETQ. This CDR3 contains 17 residues. Trimming at V came to 2 bases and at J to 3 bases, leaving 5 bases not matched to a gene. The CDR3 loop reads CASSFLGLAGGSYEQYF. The CDR3 DNA reads as TGCGCCAGCAGCTTCCTGGGACTAGCGGGAGGGAGCTACGAGCAGTACTTC.

V usage is TRBV28 and J usage is TRBJ2-2; 10 nucleotides match TRBD2. J lost 4 bases, V lost 3 bases, and 8 bases had no gene match. Germline CDR1 is MDHEN and CDR2 is SYDVKM. This CDR3 is 17 amino acids long. CDR3 nucleotide sequence: TGTGCCAGCAGTTTTCGGACTAGCGGCCACATCACCGGGGAGCTGTTTTTT. Translating gives CASSFRTSGHITGELFF.

This clone was seen only a few times. The CDR3 spells CASSPGTGPTEAFF. CDR3 in DNA: TGTGCCAGCAGCCCAGGGACAGGTCCAACTGAAGCTTTCTTT. The gene calls are TRBV7-9 and TRBJ1-1; 8 nucleotides line up with TRBD1. Losses at the gene ends were 5 bases for V and 5 bases for J; bases not matched to a gene: 7. CDR1 SEHNR and CDR2 FQNEAQ come from the germline V gene (reference sequence). This CDR3 is built from 14 residues. The full variable domain, rest sourced from reference TRBV7-9 and TRBJ1-1, is DTGVSQNPRHKITKRGQNVTFRCDPISEHNRLYWYRQTLGQGPEFLTYFQNEAQLEKSRLLSDRFSAERPKGSFSTLEIQRTEQGDSAMYLCASSPGTGPTEAFFGQGTRLTVV.

This chain links TRBV5-1 with TRBJ1-1; D may be TRBD1 (5 bases). The CDR3 has 13 amino acids. CDR1 and CDR2 from the germline V gene are SGHRS and YFSETQ. V was shortened by 5 bases and J by 1 base, with 9 bases between the two germline ends. The DNA for the CDR3 is TGCGCCAGCAGGACAGACAGGAACACTGAAGCTTTCTTT. It is translated as CASRTDRNTEAFF.

The chain links TRBV7-9 to TRBJ2-3; D remains ambiguous. Trimming shortened V by 8 bases and J by 3 bases, and 12 bases separated the two germline ends. The CDR3 has 13 residues. Germline loops: CDR1 SEHNR, CDR2 FQNEAQ (reference sequence). CDR3 nucleotide sequence: TGTGCCAGCTTCTTTGTCCGGACAGATACGCAGTATTTT. It codes for CASFFVRTDTQYF.

The chain joins TRBV4-1 to TRBJ2-7; D is ambiguous. The ends were cut back, 1 base at V and 5 bases at J, with 9 bases in the middle. CDR3 length: 13 amino acids. The germline V gene has CDR1 MGHRA and CDR2 YSYEKL. The CDR3 here is CASSQVAGNEQYV. The CDR3 DNA sequence: TGCGCCAGCAGCCAAGTGGCAGGAAACGAGCAGTACGTC.

The chain employs TRBV18 and TRBJ2-1; possible D gene TRBD1, 5 bases. Between the trimmed V and J ends, which lost 3 bases and 0 bases, there was a span of 9 bases. From germline, CDR1 is KGHSH and CDR2 LQKENI. The CDR3 has 15 amino acids. The CDR3 DNA reads TGTGCCAGCTCACCTACAGGCAGCTCCTACAATGAGCAGTTCTTC. Its translation: CASSPTGSSYNEQFF.

The V call is TRBV18, the J call TRBJ2-7, with TRBD1 identical over 7 bases. CDR3 length equals 16 residues. V lost 1 base to trimming and J lost 1 base; unmatched junction nucleotides: 7. Per the germline V gene, CDR1 is KGHSH and CDR2 is LQKENI. CDR3 bases: TGTGCCAGCTCACCACTAACCGGGACAGCTTCCTACGAGCAGTACTTC. Its translation: CASSPLTGTASYEQYF.